This T cell receptor (beta chain) comes out of a study of T cell responses to AZD1222 COVID-19 vaccine (dated by TCRdb to about 2021). With regard to the full study: TCR sequencing covered approximately 230 trial participants: 207 given two doses of AZD1222 and 26 given two doses of MenACWY control vaccine. Trial participants were enrolled by age into 18-55, 56-69 and 70-plus year subgroups, with 148, 28 and 57 TCR-sequenced participants respectively. What the study reported, not specific to this receptor: After two AZD1222 doses, both the breadth and the depth of spike-specific TCRs were significantly higher than at day 0 and than in MenACWY recipients. Participants were mostly white British, with more females than males. The authors suggested clonal diversity may have been underestimated. Conclusions about previously exposed vaccinees are limited, since just a handful of AZD1222 recipients were seropositive for SARS-CoV-2 at baseline. Reportedly, almost half of the unique spike-specific TCRs recognized epitopes lying outside the regions that are mutated in the B.1.351 and B.1.1.7 variants. In the small 56-69-year group, the increase in depth fell short of significance, most likely because of low power. Because no samples from the day 14 peak response were available, repertoires could be characterized only after the peak T cell response. Vaccine-associated CD4 TCRs spanned the whole spike protein, with dominant responses in regions 160-218 and 743-854.

Trimming costs V 4 bases and J 2 bases, and their ends lie 6 bases apart. The CDR3, from cysteine to phenylalanine, totals 13 residues. This entry keeps only the CDR3 DNA: 39 bases, framed from base 1. For CDR1 and CDR2, the germline V gene lists SNHLY and FYNNEI. This clone was picked up a small number of times. No cognate antigen has been identified for it. Per-nucleotide qualities are absent, and no much larger clonotype sits a single base away. Per the publication, the time point label means: baseline before first vaccination. Interpreted using the paper, the treatment or condition label stands for: meningococcal conjugate vaccine given as trial control. Samples from vaccinated people were obtained from the UK trials COV001 and COV002, which included a single-blind randomized controlled phase 2/3 trial of AZD1222 (ChAdOx1 nCoV-19) in healthy adults. Trial participant PBMC samples were collected at day 0 and day 28 after the second dose for TCRbeta chain sequencing.

The CDR3 regions of human TCRbeta chains were subjected to immunosequencing. As for the original processing: Repertoire TCRs were checked for matches against a reference library of SARS-CoV-2-specific TCRs that had been generated using the MIRA antigen-specificity platform. Breadth was defined as the fraction of unique TCRs that were SARS-CoV-2-associated. Depth was defined as the fraction of total T cells that were SARS-CoV-2-associated. Each spike-specific TCR was assigned to its reactive spike region and to a CD4 or CD8 class using the MIRA data. Log10-transformed breadth and depth values were compared by one-way ANOVA with Sidak's multiple comparisons tests. The table was pulled from immuneACCESS by TCRdb, which kept in-frame rearrangements only. Such tables lose some clones; where checked, under half of the loss comes from unresolved V genes, and the rest has no known cause. V, J and clone size are taken as reported in that table, and D and trimming were inferred from the DNA itself. A total of 55,000 to 75,000 clones appear in this sample, 79% of them only once. Around 25% of the sample is in the top ten clones.

The material was peripheral blood, obtained on day 0 of MenACWY control vaccination. The clonotype originates from an adult in good health. The rearranged segments are TRBV2 and TRBJ1-3; the D gene is possibly TRBD1, with 5 bases matching. The CDR3 region has the sequence CASSAGPGNTIYF. The DNA sequence reads TGTGCCAGCAGTGCAGGGCCTGGAAACACCATATATTTT.